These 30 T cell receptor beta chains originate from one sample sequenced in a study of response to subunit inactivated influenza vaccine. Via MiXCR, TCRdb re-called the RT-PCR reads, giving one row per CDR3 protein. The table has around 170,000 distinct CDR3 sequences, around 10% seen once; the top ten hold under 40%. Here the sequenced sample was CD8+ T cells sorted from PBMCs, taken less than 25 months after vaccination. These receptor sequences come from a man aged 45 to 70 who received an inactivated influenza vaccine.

CDR3 sequence reads: CASSQGPSGSGDTQYF. CDR3 nucleotides: TGCGCCAGCAGCCAAGGCCCTAGCGGGAGTGGAGATACGCAGTATTTT. The chain has TRBV4-3 and TRBJ2-3; 10 bases match TRBD2. This CDR3 region has 16 residues. Unmatched junction bases numbered 6, after V lost 1 base and J lost 5 bases. The germline V gene has CDR1 LGHNA and CDR2 YSLEER.

CDR3 loop: CASSGGASNTGELFF. Written as DNA, the CDR3 is TGTGCCAGCAGTGGCGGGGCCTCGAACACCGGGGAGCTGTTTTTT. The chain uses TRBV12-3 or TRBV12-4 and TRBJ2-2; tentatively, D is TRBD2 (6 bases). V was shortened by 5 bases and J by 0 bases, with 10 bases between the two germline ends. CDR3 size: 15 residues.

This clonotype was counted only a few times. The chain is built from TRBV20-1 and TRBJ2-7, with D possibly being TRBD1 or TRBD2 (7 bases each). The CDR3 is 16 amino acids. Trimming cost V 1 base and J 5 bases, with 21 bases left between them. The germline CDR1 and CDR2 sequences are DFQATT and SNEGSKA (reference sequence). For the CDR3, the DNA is TGCAGTGCTAGAGTTCAGAACACAGGGGAGGGCCACGAGCAGTACTTC. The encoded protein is CSARVQNTGEGHEQYF.

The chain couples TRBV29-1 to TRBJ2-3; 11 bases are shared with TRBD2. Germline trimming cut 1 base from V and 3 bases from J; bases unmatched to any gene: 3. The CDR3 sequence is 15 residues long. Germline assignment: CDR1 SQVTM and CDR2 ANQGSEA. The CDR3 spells CSVEGLAGYTDTQYF. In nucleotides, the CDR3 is TGCAGCGTTGAAGGACTAGCGGGATATACAGATACGCAGTATTTT.

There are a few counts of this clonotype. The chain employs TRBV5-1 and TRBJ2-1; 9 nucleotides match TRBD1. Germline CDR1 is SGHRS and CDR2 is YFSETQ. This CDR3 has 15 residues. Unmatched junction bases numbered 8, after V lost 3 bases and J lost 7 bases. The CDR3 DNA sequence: TGCGCCAGCAGCTACCCGGGACAGGGAAATAATGAGCAGTTCTTC. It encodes CASSYPGQGNNEQFF.

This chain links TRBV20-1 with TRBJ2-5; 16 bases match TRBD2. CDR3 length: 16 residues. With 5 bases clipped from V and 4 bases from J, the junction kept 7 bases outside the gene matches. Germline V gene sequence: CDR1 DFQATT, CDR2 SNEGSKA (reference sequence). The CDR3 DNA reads TGCAGTGCTCCGGGACTAGCGGGGGGGCGAGTAGAGACCCAGTACTTC. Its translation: CSAPGLAGGRVETQYF.

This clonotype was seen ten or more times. CDR3 sequence (DNA): TGCGCCAGCAGCTTGGAGCCGGCAGGCTTCGAAGATGGCTACACCTTC. Protein sequence: CASSLEPAGFEDGYTF. The chain combines TRBV5-1 with TRBJ1-2; no clear D gene. This CDR3 is 16 amino acids long. Trimming left V 0 bases short and J 6 bases short, with 18 bases between. Germline loops: CDR1 SGHRS, CDR2 YFSETQ. Combining the CDR3 with reference TRBV5-1 and TRBJ1-2 gives the whole variable domain KAGVTQTPRYLIKTRGQQVTLSCSPISGHRSVSWYQQTPGQGLQFLFEYFSETQRNKGNFPGRFSGRQFSNSRSEMNVSTLELGDSALYLCASSLEPAGFEDGYTFGSGTRLTVV.

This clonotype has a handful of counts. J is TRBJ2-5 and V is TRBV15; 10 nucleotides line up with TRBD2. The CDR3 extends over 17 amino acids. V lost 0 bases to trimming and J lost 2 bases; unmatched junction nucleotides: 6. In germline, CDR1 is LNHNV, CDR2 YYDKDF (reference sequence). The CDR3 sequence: CATSRDVAGGWQETQYF. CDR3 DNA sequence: TGTGCCACCAGCAGAGATGTAGCGGGAGGCTGGCAAGAGACCCAGTACTTC.

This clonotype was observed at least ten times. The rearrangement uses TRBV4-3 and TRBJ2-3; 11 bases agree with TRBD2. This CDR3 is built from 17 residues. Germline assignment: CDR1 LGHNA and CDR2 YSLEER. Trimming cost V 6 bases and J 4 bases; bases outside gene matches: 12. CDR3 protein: CASRPGALAGAADTQYF. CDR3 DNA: TGCGCCAGCAGACCTGGGGCACTAGCGGGGGCCGCAGATACGCAGTATTTT.

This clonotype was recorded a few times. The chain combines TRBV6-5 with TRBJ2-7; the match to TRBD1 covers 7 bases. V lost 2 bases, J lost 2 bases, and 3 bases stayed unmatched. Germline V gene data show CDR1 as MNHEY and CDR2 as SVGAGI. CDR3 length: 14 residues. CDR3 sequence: CASSYSQGAYEQYF. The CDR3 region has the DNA TGTGCCAGCAGTTACAGCCAGGGGGCCTACGAGCAGTACTTC.

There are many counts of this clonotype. The CDR3 DNA reads as TGTGCCAGACAGGTTGACACCGGGGAGCTGTTTTTT. Encoded protein: CARQVDTGELFF. V and J are TRBV7-9 and TRBJ2-2; maybe TRBD1 (5 bases). In germline, CDR1 is SEHNR, CDR2 FQNEAQ (reference sequence). This CDR3 has 12 amino acids. V lost 9 bases to trimming and J lost 3 bases, with 8 bases between them.

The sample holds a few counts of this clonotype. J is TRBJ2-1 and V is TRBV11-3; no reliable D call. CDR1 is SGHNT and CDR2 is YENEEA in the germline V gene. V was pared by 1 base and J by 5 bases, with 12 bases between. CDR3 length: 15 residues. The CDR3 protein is CASSLVGGNNNEQFF. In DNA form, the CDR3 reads TGTGCCAGCAGCTTAGTAGGTGGGAACAACAATGAGCAGTTCTTC.

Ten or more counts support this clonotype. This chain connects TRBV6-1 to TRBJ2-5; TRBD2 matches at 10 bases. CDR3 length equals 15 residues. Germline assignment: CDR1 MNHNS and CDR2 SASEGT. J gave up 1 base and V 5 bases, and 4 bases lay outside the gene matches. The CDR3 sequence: CASSKRTSGQETQYF. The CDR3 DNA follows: TGTGCCAGCAGTAAAAGGACTAGCGGCCAAGAGACCCAGTACTTC.

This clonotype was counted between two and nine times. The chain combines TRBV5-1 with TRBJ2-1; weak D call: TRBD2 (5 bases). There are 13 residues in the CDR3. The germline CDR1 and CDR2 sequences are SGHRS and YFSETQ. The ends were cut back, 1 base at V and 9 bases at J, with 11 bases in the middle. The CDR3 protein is CASSLFPEVEQFF. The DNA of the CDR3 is TGCGCCAGCAGCTTGTTCCCGGAGGTTGAGCAGTTCTTC.

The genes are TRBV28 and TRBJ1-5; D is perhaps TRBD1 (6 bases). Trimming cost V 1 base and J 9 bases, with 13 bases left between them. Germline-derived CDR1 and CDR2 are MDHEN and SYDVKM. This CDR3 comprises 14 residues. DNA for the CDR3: TGTGCCAGCAGTTTATTTACAGGGTCCAGGCCCCAGCATTTT. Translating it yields CASSLFTGSRPQHF.

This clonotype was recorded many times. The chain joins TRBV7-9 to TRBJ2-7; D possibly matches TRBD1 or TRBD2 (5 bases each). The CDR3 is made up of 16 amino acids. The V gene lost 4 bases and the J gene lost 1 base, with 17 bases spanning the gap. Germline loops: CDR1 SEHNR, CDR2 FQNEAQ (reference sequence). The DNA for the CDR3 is TGTGCCAGCAGCTCCCCTTGGGGGAGCCATTCCTACGAGCAGTACTTC. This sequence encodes CASSSPWGSHSYEQYF.

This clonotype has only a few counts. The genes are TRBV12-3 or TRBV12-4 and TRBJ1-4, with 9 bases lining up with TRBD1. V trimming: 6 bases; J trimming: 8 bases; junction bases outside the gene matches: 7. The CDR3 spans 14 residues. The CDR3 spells CASRSTGGDEKLFF. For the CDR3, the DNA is TGTGCCAGCAGATCGACAGGGGGAGACGAAAAACTGTTTTTT.

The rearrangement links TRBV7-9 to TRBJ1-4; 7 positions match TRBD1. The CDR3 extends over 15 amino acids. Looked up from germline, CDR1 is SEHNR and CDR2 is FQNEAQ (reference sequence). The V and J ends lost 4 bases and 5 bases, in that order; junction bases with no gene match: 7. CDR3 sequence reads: CASSSSGTDNEKLFF. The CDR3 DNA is TGTGCCAGCAGCTCGTCCGGGACAGACAATGAAAAACTGTTTTTT. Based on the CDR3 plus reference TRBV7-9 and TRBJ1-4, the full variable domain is DTGVSQNPRHKITKRGQNVTFRCDPISEHNRLYWYRQTLGQGPEFLTYFQNEAQLEKSRLLSDRFSAERPKGSFSTLEIQRTEQGDSAMYLCASSSSGTDNEKLFFGSGTQLSVL.

DNA for the CDR3: TGCAGTGCTACCTCCTCCTACGAGCAGTACTTC. Translated, it gives CSATSSYEQYF. V gene TRBV20-1 combines with J gene TRBJ2-7; no reliable D call. The CDR3 totals 11 residues. Trimming shortened V by 4 bases and J by 0 bases, and 4 bases separated the two germline ends. Germline-derived CDR1 and CDR2 are DFQATT and SNEGSKA (reference sequence).

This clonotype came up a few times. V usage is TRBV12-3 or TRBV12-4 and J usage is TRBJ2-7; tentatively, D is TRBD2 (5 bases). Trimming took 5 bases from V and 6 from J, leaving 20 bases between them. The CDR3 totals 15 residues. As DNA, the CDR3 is TGTGCCAGCAGTCCGACCATCGGGGTTCTTAGCGAGCAGTACTTC. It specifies CASSPTIGVLSEQYF.

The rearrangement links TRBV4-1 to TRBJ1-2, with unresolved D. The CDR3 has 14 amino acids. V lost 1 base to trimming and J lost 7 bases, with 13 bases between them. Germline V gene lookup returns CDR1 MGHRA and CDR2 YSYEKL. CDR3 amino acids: CASSQGSHPGGYTF. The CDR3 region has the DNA TGCGCCAGCAGCCAAGGGTCACACCCGGGTGGCTACACCTTC.

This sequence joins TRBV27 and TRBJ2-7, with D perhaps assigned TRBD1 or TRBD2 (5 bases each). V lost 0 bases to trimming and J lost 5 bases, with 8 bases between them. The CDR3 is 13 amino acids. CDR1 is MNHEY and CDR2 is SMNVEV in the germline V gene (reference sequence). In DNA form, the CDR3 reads TGTGCCAGCAGTTTATCCAGGGACCACGAGCAGTACTTC. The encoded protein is CASSLSRDHEQYF.

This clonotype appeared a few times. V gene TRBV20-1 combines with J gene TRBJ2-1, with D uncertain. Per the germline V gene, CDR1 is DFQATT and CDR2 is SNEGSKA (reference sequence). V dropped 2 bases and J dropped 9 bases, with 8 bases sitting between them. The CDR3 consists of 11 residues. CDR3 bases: TGCAGTGCTAGAATCGTTGGTGAGCAGTTCTTC. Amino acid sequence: CSARIVGEQFF.

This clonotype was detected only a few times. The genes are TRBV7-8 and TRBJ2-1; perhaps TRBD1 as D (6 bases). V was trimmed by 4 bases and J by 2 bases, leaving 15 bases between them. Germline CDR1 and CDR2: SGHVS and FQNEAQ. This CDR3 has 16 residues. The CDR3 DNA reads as TGTGCCAGCAGCTCATCAGGGACAAACGCCTACAATGAGCAGTTCTTC. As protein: CASSSSGTNAYNEQFF.

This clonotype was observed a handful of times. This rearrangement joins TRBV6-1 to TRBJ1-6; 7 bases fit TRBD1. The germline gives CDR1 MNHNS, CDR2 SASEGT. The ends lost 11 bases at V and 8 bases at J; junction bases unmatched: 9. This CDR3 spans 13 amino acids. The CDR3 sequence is CAGRDSFYSPLHF. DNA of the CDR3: TGTGCCGGCCGGGACAGCTTCTATTCACCCCTCCACTTT.

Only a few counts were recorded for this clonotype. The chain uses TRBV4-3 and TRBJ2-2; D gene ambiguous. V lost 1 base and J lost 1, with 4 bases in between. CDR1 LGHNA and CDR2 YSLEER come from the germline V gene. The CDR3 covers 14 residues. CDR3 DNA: TGCGCCAGCAGCCAAGCAATGAACACCGGGGAGCTGTTTTTT. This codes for CASSQAMNTGELFF.

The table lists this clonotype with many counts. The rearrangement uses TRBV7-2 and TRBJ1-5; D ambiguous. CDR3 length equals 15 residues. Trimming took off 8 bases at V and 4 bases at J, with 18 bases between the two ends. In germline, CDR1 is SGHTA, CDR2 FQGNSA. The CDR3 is CASAIAPMGNQPQHF. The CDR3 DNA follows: TGTGCCAGCGCCATAGCTCCCATGGGTAATCAGCCCCAGCATTTT. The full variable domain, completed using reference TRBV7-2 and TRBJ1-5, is GAGVSQSPSNKVTEKGKDVELRCDPISGHTALYWYRQSLGQGLEFLIYFQGNSAPDKSGLPSDRFSAERTGGSVSTLTIQRTQQEDSAVYLCASAIAPMGNQPQHFGDGTRLSIL.

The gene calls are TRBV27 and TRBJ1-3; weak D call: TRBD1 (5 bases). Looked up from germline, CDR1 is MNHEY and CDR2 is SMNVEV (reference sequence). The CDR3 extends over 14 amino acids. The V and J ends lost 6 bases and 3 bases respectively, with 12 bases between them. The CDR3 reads CASRLTGLGNTIYF. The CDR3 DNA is TGTGCCAGCAGGCTCACGGGACTTGGAAACACCATATATTTT.

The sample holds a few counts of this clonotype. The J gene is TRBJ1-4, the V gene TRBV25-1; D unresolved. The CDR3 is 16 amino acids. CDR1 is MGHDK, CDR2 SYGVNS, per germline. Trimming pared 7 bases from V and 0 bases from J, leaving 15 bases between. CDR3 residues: CASTPAAGATNEKLFF. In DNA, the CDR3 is TGTGCCAGCACCCCGGCAGCCGGGGCAACTAATGAAAAACTGTTTTTT. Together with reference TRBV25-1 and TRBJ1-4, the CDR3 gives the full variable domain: EADIYQTPRYLVIGTGKKITLECSQTMGHDKMYWYQQDPGMELHLIHYSYGVNSTEKGDLSSESTVSRIRTEHFPLTLESARPSHTSQYLCASTPAAGATNEKLFFGSGTQLSVL.

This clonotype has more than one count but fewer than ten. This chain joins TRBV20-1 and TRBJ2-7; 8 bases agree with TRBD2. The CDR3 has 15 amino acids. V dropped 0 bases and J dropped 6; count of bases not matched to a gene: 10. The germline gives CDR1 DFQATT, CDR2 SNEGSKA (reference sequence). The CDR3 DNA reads TGCAGTGCTAGAGATACAGCGGGAGTCTGGGTCGAGCAGTACTTC. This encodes CSARDTAGVWVEQYF.